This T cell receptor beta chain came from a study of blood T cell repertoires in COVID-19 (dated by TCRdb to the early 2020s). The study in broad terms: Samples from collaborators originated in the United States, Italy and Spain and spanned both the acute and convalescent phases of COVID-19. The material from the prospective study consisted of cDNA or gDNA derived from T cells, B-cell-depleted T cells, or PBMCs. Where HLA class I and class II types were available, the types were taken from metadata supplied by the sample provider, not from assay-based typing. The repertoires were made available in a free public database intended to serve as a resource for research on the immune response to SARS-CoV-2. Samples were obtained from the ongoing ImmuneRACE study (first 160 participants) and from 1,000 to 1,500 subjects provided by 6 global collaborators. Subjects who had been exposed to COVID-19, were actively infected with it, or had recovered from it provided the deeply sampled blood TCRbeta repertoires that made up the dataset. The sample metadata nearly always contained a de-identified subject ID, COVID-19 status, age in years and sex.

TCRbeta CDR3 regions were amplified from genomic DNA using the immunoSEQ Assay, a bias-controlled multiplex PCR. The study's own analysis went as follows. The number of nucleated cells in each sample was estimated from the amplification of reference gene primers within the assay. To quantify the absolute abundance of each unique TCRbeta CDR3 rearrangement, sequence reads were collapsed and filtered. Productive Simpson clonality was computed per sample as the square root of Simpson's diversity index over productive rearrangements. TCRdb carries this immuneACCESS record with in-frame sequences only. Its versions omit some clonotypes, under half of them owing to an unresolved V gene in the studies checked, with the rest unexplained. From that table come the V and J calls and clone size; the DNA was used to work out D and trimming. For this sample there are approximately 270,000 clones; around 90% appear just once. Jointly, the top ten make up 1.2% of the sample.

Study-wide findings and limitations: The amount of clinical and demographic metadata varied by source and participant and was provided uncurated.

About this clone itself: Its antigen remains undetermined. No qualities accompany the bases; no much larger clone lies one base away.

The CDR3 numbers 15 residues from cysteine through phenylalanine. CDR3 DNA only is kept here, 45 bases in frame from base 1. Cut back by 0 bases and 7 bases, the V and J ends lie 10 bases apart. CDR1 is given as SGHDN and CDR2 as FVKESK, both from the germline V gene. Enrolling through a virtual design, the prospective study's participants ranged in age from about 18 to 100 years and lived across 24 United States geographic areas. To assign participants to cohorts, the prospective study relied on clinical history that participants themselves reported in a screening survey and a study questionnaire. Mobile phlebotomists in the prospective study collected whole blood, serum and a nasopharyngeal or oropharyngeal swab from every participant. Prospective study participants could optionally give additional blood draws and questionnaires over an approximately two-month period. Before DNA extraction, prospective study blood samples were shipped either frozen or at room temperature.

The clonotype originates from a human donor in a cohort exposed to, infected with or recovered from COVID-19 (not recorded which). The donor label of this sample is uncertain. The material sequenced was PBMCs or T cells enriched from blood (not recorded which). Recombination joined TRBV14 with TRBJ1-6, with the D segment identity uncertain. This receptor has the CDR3 CASSQETHPNSPLHF. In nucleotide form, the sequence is TGTGCCAGCAGCCAAGAGACACACCCCAATTCACCCCTCCACTTT.